The 24 T cell receptor beta chains below were found in one sample sequenced in a study of shared clonotypes between healthy human individuals. Profiling relied on immunoSEQ multiplex PCR, and the TCRdb table lists in-frame clones only, not all of them. The sample carries some 380,000 clones, 96% recorded once. The sample consisted of memory CD8+ T cells sorted from blood. Subset in this sample: CD45RO+ cells pooled with CCR7-negative TemRA cells. The receptors were gathered from a man aged 30-40 years in good health.

The CDR3 is CASSQDAGRLAGGETQYF. The CDR3 coding sequence is TGTGCCAGCAGCCAAGATGCGGGCAGACTAGCGGGAGGGGAGACCCAGTACTTC. This chain connects TRBV4-2 to TRBJ2-5, with 14 positions matching TRBD2. The CDR3 sequence is 18 residues long. Per germline, CDR1 LGHNA and CDR2 YNFKEQ. J lost 5 bases, V lost 0 bases, and 8 bases had no gene match.

The chain links TRBV19 to TRBJ1-4; possibly TRBD1 for D (6 bases). V gave up 7 bases and J gave up 1 base, with 10 bases separating them. This CDR3 contains 14 residues. Germline V CDR1 and CDR2: LNHDA, SQIVND (reference sequence). The chain's CDR3 is CASTVTGTNEKLFF. DNA for the CDR3: TGTGCCAGTACCGTGACAGGAACTAATGAAAAACTGTTTTTT.

Details on this clone: The sample carries other DNA sequences with the same CDR3. The rearrangement links TRBV20-1 to TRBJ2-7, with D unresolved. CDR1 DFQATT and CDR2 SNEGSKA come from the germline V gene (reference sequence). The V gene lost 3 bases and the J gene lost 3 bases, with 3 bases spanning the gap. The CDR3 is 10 residues long. The CDR3 sequence: CSASSYEQYF. The CDR3 DNA sequence: TGCAGTGCTAGTAGCTACGAGCAGTACTTC.

The V and J genes are TRBV5-3 and TRBJ1-4; D call uncertain. TRBV5-3 is marked as an open reading frame, function uncertain. V gave up 7 bases and J gave up 1 base, with 17 bases separating them. The CDR3 sequence is 16 residues long. The CDR3 region has the DNA TGTGCCAGACTTCAAGCAGGATGGGTAACTAATGAAAAACTGTTTTTT. Its translation: CARLQAGWVTNEKLFF.

The chain couples TRBV15 to TRBJ1-5; D unclear. This CDR3 has 12 residues. Germline loops: CDR1 LNHNV, CDR2 YYDKDF (reference sequence). The V end was cut by 5 bases, the J end by 4 bases, with 6 bases between. CDR3: CATSGENQPQHF. The CDR3 DNA is TGTGCCACCAGCGGGGAGAATCAGCCCCAGCATTTT.

This chain uses TRBV7-2 with TRBJ1-1; tentatively, D is TRBD1 (6 bases). CDR1 SGHTA and CDR2 FQGNSA come from the germline V gene. The CDR3 contains 13 residues. Trimming removed 6 bases at V and 0 bases at J, with 8 bases between. CDR3: CASRDSLNTEAFF. The CDR3 bases are TGTGCCAGCAGGGACAGTTTGAACACTGAAGCTTTCTTT. Together with reference TRBV7-2 and TRBJ1-1, the CDR3 gives the full variable domain: GAGVSQSPSNKVTEKGKDVELRCDPISGHTALYWYRQSLGQGLEFLIYFQGNSAPDKSGLPSDRFSAERTGGSVSTLTIQRTQQEDSAVYLCASRDSLNTEAFFGQGTRLTVV.

The chain combines TRBV5-6 with TRBJ2-6; D might be TRBD2 (6 bases). The germline gives CDR1 SGHDT, CDR2 YYEEEE. The length of the CDR3 is 18 residues. V was pared by 0 bases and J by 2 bases, with 15 bases between. The CDR3 DNA is TGTGCCAGCAGCTTGGAGTTGAGACTAGACCCTGGGGCCAACGTCCTGACTTTC. Translating gives CASSLELRLDPGANVLTF.

Only one count was recorded for this clone. DNA of the CDR3: TGTGCCAGCAGTCGTAGAACCACAGATACGCAGTATTTT. This encodes CASSRRTTDTQYF. The J gene is TRBJ2-3, the V gene TRBV5-4; D is ambiguous. V was trimmed by 5 bases and J by 2 bases, leaving 9 bases between them. The V gene's germline CDR1 is SGHNT and CDR2 YYREEE (reference sequence). This CDR3 comprises 13 residues.

The chain links TRBV28 to TRBJ2-7; D remains unclear. The V gene lost 5 bases and the J gene lost 4 bases, with 3 bases spanning the gap. The CDR3 runs to 10 residues. The germline V gene encodes CDR1 MDHEN and CDR2 SYDVKM. The chain's CDR3 is CASSQYEQYF. DNA of the CDR3: TGTGCCAGCAGTCAATACGAGCAGTACTTC.

The genes are TRBV11-2 and TRBJ2-2; 7 nucleotides line up with TRBD1. V shed 4 bases, J shed 4 bases, and the junction held 3 bases outside the gene matches. Per germline, CDR1 SGHAT and CDR2 FQNNGV. The CDR3 is made up of 14 amino acids. CDR3 DNA sequence: TGTGCCAGCAGCTGGAGACAGGGCACCGGGGAGCTGTTTTTT. This codes for CASSWRQGTGELFF.

The CDR3 here is CASSETPSVGLGEKLFF. The CDR3 nucleotides read TGTGCCAGCAGTGAAACACCCTCCGTTGGGTTGGGTGAAAAACTGTTTTTT. The V call is TRBV6-1, the J call TRBJ1-4; D is ambiguous. Germline V CDR1 and CDR2: MNHNS, SASEGT. The CDR3 consists of 17 residues. The V end was cut by 2 bases, the J end by 7 bases, with 20 bases between.

The gene calls are TRBV9 and TRBJ2-1, with 11 bases fitting TRBD2. Germline CDR1 and CDR2: SGDLS and YYNGEE. V shed 3 bases, J shed 4 bases, and the junction held 6 bases outside the gene matches. The CDR3 length is 16 residues. The CDR3 DNA reads as TGTGCCAGCAGCGCACCACTAGCGGGAGCTTACAATGAGCAGTTCTTC. Protein: CASSAPLAGAYNEQFF.

This clone occurred once. This chain uses TRBV7-2 with TRBJ2-5; 7 bases fit TRBD2. The CDR3 runs to 15 residues. With 4 bases clipped from V and 5 bases from J, the junction kept 10 bases outside the gene matches. The germline gives CDR1 SGHTA, CDR2 FQGNSA. This CDR3 is CASSSRGGKGETQYF. For the CDR3, the DNA is TGTGCCAGCAGCTCAAGGGGAGGGAAGGGTGAGACCCAGTACTTC.

The chain has TRBV21-1 and TRBJ2-7; TRBD1 is the table's D call and was not checked against the DNA. TRBV21-1 is a known pseudogene. The CDR3 consists of 11 residues. CDR3 DNA sequence: TGTGCCAGCGAGGACAGCTACGAGCAGTACTTC. Its protein product is CASEDSYEQYF.

Worth noting for this clone: Other DNA sequences in the same sample also yield this CDR3. The chain joins TRBV2 to TRBJ1-5; D is ambiguous. Germline lookup yields CDR1 SNHLY and CDR2 FYNNEI. The ends were cut back, 2 bases at V and 1 base at J, with 3 bases in the middle. The CDR3 loop spans 13 amino acids. The CDR3 bases are TGTGCCAGCAGTGAACACAGCAATCAGCCCCAGCATTTT. As protein: CASSEHSNQPQHF.

This sequence joins TRBV2 and TRBJ2-6; D is unresolved. V was clipped by 5 bases and J by 0 bases, with 11 bases between them. The CDR3 extends over 16 amino acids. Germline V gene data show CDR1 as SNHLY and CDR2 as FYNNEI. The CDR3 is CASSTAKRSGANVLTF. DNA for the CDR3: TGTGCCAGCAGTACCGCTAAGCGCTCTGGGGCCAACGTCCTGACTTTC.

J is TRBJ2-2 and V is TRBV19, with D perhaps matching TRBD1 (6 bases). V gave up 6 bases and J gave up 5 bases, with 19 bases separating them. The CDR3 totals 16 residues. CDR1 and CDR2 from the germline V gene are LNHDA and SQIVND (reference sequence). CDR3 sequence reads: CASSLILGARTGELFF. The CDR3 nucleotides are TGTGCCAGTAGCCTGATTCTGGGGGCGCGGACCGGGGAGCTGTTTTTT.

The chain combines TRBV5-1 with TRBJ2-7; 10 positions agree with TRBD2. Germline-derived CDR1 and CDR2 are SGHRS and YFSETQ. The junction had 6 bases not matched to a gene; V was cut back by 2 bases and J by 4 bases. The CDR3 consists of 15 residues. For the CDR3, the DNA is TGCGCCAGCAGCTTTCAAGCGGGAGGGGGGTACGAGCAGTACTTC. Its translation is CASSFQAGGGYEQYF.

This rearrangement joins TRBV10-1 to TRBJ2-3; no clear D gene. This CDR3 spans 13 amino acids. With 3 bases removed from V and 2 bases from J, the gap between germline ends came to 6 bases. The germline V gene encodes CDR1 WNHNN and CDR2 SYGVQD (reference sequence). The CDR3 DNA follows: TGCGCCAGCAGTGACTCCGCCACAGATACGCAGTATTTT. This translates into CASSDSATDTQYF.

This clone has just a few counts. The V and J genes are TRBV5-6 and TRBJ2-2; D might be TRBD2 (6 bases). Germline V CDR1 and CDR2: SGHDT, YYEEEE. The CDR3 spans 13 residues. V lost 0 bases to trimming and J lost 11 bases, with 11 bases between them. CDR3 loop: CASSLGTNEELFF. Here the CDR3 DNA reads TGTGCCAGCAGCTTGGGGACTAACGAAGAGCTGTTTTTT. The variable domain in full, with the rest retrieved from reference TRBV5-6 and TRBJ2-2, is DAGVTQSPTHLIKTRGQQVTLRCSPKSGHDTVSWYQQALGQGPQFIFQYYEEEERQRGNFPDRFSGHQFPNYSSELNVNALLLGDSALYLCASSLGTNEELFFGEGSRLTVL.

The chain recombines TRBV5-6 with TRBJ1-6, with a possible D match to TRBD1 (5 bases). Per germline, CDR1 SGHDT and CDR2 YYEEEE. The CDR3 extends over 15 amino acids. Trimming cost V 0 bases and J 6 bases, with 10 bases left between them. The DNA of the CDR3 is TGTGCCAGCAGCTTGGCCGGGGGTTTTAATTCACCCCTCCACTTT. Protein product: CASSLAGGFNSPLHF.

The J gene is TRBJ1-1, the V gene TRBV5-1; D is undetermined. V dropped 3 bases and J dropped 5 bases, with 14 bases sitting between them. CDR1 and CDR2 from the germline V gene are SGHRS and YFSETQ. The CDR3 is made up of 14 amino acids. The CDR3 DNA reads TGCGCCAGCAGCTCCCCGGCGAGGACGACTGAAGCTTTCTTT. Translating gives CASSSPARTTEAFF.

The rearrangement joins TRBV28 to TRBJ1-2, with 9 bases aligning to TRBD1. After removal of 6 bases from V and 9 bases from J, the junction contained 8 bases not matched to a gene. There are 13 residues in the CDR3. Germline values: CDR1 MDHEN, CDR2 SYDVKM. CDR3 bases: TGTGCCAGCAGCCGCGCGGGACAGGGACGCTACACCTTC. As protein: CASSRAGQGRYTF.

The chain has TRBV9 and TRBJ2-7; D possibly corresponds to TRBD2 (5 bases). There are 14 residues in the CDR3. V lost 1 base, J lost 5 bases, and 13 bases lay in between. CDR1 is SGDLS, CDR2 YYNGEE, per germline. The CDR3 DNA reads as TGTGCCAGCAGCGTAAGTTCTTGGGGAGACGAGCAGTACTTC. It encodes CASSVSSWGDEQYF.